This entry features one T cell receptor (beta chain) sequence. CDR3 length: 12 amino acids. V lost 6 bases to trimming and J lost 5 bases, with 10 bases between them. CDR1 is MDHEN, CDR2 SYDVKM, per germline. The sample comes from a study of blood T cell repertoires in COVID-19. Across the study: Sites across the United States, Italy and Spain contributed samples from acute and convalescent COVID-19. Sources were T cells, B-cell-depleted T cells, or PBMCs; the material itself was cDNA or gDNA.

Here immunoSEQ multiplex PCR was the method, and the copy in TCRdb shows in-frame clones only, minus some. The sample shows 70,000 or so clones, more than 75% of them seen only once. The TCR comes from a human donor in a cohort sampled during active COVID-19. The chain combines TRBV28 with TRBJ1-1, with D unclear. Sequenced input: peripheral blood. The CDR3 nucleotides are TGTGCCAGCAGCCGACCGGGGACTGAAGCTTTCTTT. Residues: CASSRPGTEAFF.